Here is one T cell receptor (beta chain) with its context. It has no known antigen specificity. No base qualities exist here, and no much larger clone lies one base off it. This sample is drawn from a study of blood T cell repertoires in COVID-19 (dated by TCRdb to 2020 to 2021). About the investigation overall: Samples covering the acute and convalescent phases of COVID-19 were provided by collaborators in the United States, Italy and Spain. The prospective study material was composed of cDNA or gDNA derived from T cells, B-cell-depleted T cells, or PBMCs. The dataset comprised deeply sampled blood TCRbeta repertoires from subjects exposed to, actively infected with, or recovered from COVID-19. The repertoires were made available in a free public database intended to serve as a resource for research on the immune response to SARS-CoV-2. The samples were drawn from two sources: the first 160 participants of the ongoing ImmuneRACE study, and 1,000 to 1,500 subjects contributed by 6 global collaborators. The sample metadata nearly always contained a de-identified subject ID, COVID-19 status, age in years and sex. Where HLA class I and class II types were available, the types were taken from metadata supplied by the sample provider, not from assay-based typing. Findings and caveats that apply to the study as a whole: How much clinical and demographic metadata was included differed by source and by participant, and the metadata was provided uncurated.

Trimmed from V: 6 bases; trimmed from J: 1 base; junction bases lacking a gene match: 0. Including the terminal cysteine and phenylalanine, the CDR3 comprises 14 residues. Only the CDR3 part of the read is kept: 42 bases, read in frame from the first base. The germline V gene supplies CDR1 MGHDK and CDR2 SYGVNS. Whole blood was collected in K2EDTA tubes by collaborating institutions according to the institutions' own protocols. For TCRbeta analysis, collaborator samples were shipped as frozen whole blood, as isolated PBMCs, or as DNA extracted from either sample type. The immunoSEQ Assay, a bias-controlled multiplex PCR, was used to amplify TCRbeta CDR3 regions from genomic DNA. The authors' pipeline ran thus. The number of nucleated cells in each sample was estimated from the amplification of reference gene primers within the assay. Sequence reads were collapsed and filtered to measure the absolute abundance of every unique TCRbeta CDR3 rearrangement. Productive Simpson clonality was computed per sample as the square root of Simpson's diversity index over productive rearrangements. TCRdb stores this immuneACCESS table with in-frame sequences only. Part of the clones is absent; in the studies checked, under half of the shortfall reflects unresolved V genes, and no reason is known for the rest. Clonal size and the V and J genes are those of that table, whereas D and trimming came from the DNA. Here the sample has under 60,000 clones; about nine tenths occur a single time. The ten largest make up roughly 4% of the sample.

The V and J segments used are TRBV25-1 and TRBJ2-2; a stretch of 9 junction bases matches TRBD2. The sample consisted of peripheral blood. The TCR sequence derives from a human donor in a cohort sampled during active COVID-19. The CDR3 loop reads CASRLAGNTGELFF. The DNA sequence is given as TGTGCCAGCAGACTAGCGGGGAACACCGGGGAGCTGTTTTTT.